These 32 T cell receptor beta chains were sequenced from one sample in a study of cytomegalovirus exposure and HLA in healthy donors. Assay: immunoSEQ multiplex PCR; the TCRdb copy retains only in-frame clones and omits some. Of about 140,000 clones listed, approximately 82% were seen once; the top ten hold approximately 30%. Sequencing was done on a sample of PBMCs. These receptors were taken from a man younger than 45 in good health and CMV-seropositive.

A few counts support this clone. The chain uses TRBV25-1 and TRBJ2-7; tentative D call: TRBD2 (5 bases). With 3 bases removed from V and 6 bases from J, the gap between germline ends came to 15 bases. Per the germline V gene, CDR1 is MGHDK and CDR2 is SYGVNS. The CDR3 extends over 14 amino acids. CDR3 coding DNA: TGTGCCAGCAGTGACATCAGCCTAGCACCCGAGCAGTACTTC. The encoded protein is CASSDISLAPEQYF.

The DNA for the CDR3 is TGTGCCAGCAGTTACTTTTCAGGGAACACCGGGGAGCTGTTTTTT. Its protein is CASSYFSGNTGELFF. The V and J genes are TRBV6-5 and TRBJ2-2; D gene ambiguous. The CDR3 extends over 15 amino acids. V was trimmed by 1 base and J by 1 base, leaving 7 bases between them. Germline CDR1 reads MNHEY; CDR2 reads SVGAGI.

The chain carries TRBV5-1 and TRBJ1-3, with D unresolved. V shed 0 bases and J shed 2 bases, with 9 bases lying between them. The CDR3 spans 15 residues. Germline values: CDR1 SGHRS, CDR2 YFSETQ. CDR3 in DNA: TGCGCCAGCAGCTTGGAGGCGGTAACTGGAAACACCATATATTTT. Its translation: CASSLEAVTGNTIYF.

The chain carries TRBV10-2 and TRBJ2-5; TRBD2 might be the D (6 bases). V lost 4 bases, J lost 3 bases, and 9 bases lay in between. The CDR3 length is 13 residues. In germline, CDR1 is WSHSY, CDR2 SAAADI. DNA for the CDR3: TGCGCCAGCAGTGGGATAGCGGAAGAGACCCAGTACTTC. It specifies CASSGIAEETQYF.

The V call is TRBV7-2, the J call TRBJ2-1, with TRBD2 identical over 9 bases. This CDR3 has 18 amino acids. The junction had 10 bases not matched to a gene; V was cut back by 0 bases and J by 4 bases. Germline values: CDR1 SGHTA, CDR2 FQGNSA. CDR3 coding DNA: TGTGCCAGCAGCTTAGCGTCGGGGGGACTAGCATTATACAATGAGCAGTTCTTC. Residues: CASSLASGGLALYNEQFF.

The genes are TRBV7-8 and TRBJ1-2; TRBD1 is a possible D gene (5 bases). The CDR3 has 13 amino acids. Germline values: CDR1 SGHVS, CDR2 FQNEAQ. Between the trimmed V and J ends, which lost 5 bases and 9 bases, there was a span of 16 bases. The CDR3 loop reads CASSRFIDSRYTF. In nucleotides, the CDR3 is TGTGCCAGCAGCCGTTTCATAGACAGTCGCTACACCTTC.

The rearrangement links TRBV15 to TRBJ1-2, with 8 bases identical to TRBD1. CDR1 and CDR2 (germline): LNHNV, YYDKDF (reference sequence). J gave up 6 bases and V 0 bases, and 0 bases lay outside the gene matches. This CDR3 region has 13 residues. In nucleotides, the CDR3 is TGTGCCACCAGCAGAGAGACAGGGGATGGCTACACCTTC. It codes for CATSRETGDGYTF.

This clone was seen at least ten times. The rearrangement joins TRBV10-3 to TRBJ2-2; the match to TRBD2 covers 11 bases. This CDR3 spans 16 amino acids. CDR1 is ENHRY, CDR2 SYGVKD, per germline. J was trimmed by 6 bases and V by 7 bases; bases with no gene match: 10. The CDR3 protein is CAIMLAGGPGSGELFF. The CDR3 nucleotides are TGTGCCATCATGCTAGCGGGAGGACCAGGATCCGGGGAGCTGTTTTTT.

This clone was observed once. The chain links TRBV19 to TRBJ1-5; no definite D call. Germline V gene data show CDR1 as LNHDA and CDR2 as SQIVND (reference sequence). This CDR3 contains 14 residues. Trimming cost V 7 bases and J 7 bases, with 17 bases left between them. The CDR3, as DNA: TGTGCCAGTACCCGCGCGGGTGGTACGCAGCCCCAGCATTTT. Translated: CASTRAGGTQPQHF.

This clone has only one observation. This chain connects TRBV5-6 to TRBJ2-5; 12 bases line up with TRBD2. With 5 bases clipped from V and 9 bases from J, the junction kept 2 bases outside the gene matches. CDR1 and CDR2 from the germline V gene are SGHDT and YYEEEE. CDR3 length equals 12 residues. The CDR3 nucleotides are TGTGCCAGCAGGGGACTAGCGGGTCCCCAGTACTTC. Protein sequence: CASRGLAGPQYF.

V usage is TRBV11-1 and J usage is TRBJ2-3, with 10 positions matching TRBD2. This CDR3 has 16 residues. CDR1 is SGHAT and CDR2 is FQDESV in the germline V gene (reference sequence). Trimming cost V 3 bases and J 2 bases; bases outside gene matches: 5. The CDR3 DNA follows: TGTGCCAGCAGCTTCTTTAGCGGGAGGACCACAGATACGCAGTATTTT. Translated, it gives CASSFFSGRTTDTQYF.

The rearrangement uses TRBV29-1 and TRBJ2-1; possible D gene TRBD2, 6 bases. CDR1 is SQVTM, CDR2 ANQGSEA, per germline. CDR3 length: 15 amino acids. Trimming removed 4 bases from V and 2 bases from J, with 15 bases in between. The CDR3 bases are TGCAGCGTTGCGGAGGGCAAACGCACCTACAATGAGCAGTTCTTC. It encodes CSVAEGKRTYNEQFF.

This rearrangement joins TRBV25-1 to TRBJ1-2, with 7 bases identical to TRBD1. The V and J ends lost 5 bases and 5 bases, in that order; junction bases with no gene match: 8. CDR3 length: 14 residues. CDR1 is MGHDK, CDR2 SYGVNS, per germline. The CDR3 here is CASSSTGAGYGYTF. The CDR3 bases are TGTGCCAGCAGTAGCACAGGGGCGGGGTATGGCTACACCTTC.

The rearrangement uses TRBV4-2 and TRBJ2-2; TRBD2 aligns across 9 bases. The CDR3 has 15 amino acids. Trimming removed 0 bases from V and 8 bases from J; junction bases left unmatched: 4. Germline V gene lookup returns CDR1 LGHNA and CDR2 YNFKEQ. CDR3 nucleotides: TGTGCCAGCAGCCAAGATTTTAGCGGGAGAGGGGAGCTGTTTTTT. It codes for CASSQDFSGRGELFF.

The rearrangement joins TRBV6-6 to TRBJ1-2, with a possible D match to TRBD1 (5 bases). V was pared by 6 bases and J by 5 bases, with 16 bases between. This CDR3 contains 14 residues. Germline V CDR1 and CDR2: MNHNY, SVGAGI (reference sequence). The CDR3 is CASSDGRTLYGYTF. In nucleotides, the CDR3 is TGTGCCAGCAGCGACGGGAGGACACTATATGGCTACACCTTC.

CDR3 sequence reads: CAWTRQGAGGYGYTF. The CDR3 nucleotides read TGTGCCTGGACCCGACAGGGGGCAGGAGGCTATGGCTACACCTTC. The rearrangement links TRBV30 to TRBJ1-2; TRBD1 aligns across 10 bases. This CDR3 has 15 amino acids. The ends lost 4 bases at V and 4 bases at J; junction bases unmatched: 9. The germline V gene has CDR1 GTSNPN and CDR2 SVGIG (reference sequence).

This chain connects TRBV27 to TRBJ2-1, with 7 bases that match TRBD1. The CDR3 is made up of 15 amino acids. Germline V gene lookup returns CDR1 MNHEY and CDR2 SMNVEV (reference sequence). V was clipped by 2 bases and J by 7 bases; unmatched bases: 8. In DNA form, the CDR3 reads TGTGCCAGCAGTTTAACGGCAGGGGGTCGAAATGAGCAGTTCTTC. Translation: CASSLTAGGRNEQFF.

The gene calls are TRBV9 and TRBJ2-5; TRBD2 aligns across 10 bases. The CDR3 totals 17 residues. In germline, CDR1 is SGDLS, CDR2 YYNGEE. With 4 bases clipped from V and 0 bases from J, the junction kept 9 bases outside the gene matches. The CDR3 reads CASSPGASGRHQETQYF. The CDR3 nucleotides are TGTGCCAGCAGCCCGGGGGCTAGCGGGAGACACCAAGAGACCCAGTACTTC.

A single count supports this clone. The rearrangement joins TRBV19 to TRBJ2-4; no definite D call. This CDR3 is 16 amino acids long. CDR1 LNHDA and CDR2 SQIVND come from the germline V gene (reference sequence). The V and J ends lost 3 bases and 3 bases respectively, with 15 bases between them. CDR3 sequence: CASSMVSFYDKNIQYF. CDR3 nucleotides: TGTGCCAGTAGTATGGTTAGCTTTTATGACAAAAACATTCAGTACTTC. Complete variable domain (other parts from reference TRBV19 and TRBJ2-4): DGGITQSPKYLFRKEGQNVTLSCEQNLNHDAMYWYRQDPGQGLRLIYYSQIVNDFQKGDIAEGYSVSREKKESFPLTVTSAQKNPTAFYLCASSMVSFYDKNIQYFGAGTRLSVL.

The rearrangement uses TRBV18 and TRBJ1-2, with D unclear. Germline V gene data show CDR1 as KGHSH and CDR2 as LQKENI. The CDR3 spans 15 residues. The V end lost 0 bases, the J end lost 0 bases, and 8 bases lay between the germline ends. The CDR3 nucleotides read TGTGCCAGCTCACCACCGGTTGGAGCTAACTATGGCTACACCTTC. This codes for CASSPPVGANYGYTF.

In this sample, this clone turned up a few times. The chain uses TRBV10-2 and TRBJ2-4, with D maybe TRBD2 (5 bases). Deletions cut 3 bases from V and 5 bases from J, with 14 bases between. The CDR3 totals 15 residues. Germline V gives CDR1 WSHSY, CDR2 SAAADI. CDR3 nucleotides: TGCGCCAGCAGTGATAGCCGGGGATGGGAAAACATTCAGTACTTC. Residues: CASSDSRGWENIQYF.

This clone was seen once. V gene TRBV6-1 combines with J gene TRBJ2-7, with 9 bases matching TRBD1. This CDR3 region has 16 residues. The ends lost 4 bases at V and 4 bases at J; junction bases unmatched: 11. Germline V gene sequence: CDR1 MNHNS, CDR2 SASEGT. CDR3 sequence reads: CASSAFPGQGRYEQYF. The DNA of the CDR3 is TGTGCCAGCAGTGCCTTTCCGGGACAGGGAAGGTACGAGCAGTACTTC.

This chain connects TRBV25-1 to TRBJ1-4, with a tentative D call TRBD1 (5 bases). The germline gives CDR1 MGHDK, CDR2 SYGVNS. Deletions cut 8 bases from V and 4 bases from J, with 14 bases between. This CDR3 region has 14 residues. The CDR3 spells CASQSPGRNEKLFF. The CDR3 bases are TGTGCCAGCCAGTCTCCAGGGCGTAATGAAAAACTGTTTTTT. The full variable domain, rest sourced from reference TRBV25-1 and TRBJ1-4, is EADIYQTPRYLVIGTGKKITLECSQTMGHDKMYWYQQDPGMELHLIHYSYGVNSTEKGDLSSESTVSRIRTEHFPLTLESARPSHTSQYLCASQSPGRNEKLFFGSGTQLSVL.

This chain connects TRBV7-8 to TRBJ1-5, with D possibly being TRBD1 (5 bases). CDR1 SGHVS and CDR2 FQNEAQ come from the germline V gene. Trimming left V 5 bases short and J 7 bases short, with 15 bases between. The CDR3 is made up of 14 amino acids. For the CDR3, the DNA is TGTGCCAGCAGCCCCGACAGCCTCGACCAGCCCCAGCATTTT. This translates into CASSPDSLDQPQHF.

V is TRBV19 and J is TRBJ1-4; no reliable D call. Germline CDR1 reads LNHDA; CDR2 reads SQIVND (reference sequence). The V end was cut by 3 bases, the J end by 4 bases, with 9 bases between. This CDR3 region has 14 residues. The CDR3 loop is CASSIVENNEKLFF. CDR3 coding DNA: TGTGCCAGTAGTATCGTGGAGAATAATGAAAAACTGTTTTTT. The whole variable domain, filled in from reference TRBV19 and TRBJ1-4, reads DGGITQSPKYLFRKEGQNVTLSCEQNLNHDAMYWYRQDPGQGLRLIYYSQIVNDFQKGDIAEGYSVSREKKESFPLTVTSAQKNPTAFYLCASSIVENNEKLFFGSGTQLSVL.

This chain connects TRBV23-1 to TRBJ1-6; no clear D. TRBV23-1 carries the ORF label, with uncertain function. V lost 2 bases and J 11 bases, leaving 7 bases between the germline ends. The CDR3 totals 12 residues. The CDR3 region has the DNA TGCGCCAGCAGTCAAGGGCACCCACCCCTCCACTTT. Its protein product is CASSQGHPPLHF.

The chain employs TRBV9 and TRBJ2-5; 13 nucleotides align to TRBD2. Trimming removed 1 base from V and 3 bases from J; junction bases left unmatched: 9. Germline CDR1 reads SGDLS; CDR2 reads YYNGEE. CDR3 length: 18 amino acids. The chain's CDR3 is CASSVKELGTSGEETQYF. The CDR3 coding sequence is TGTGCCAGCAGCGTAAAGGAGTTGGGGACTAGCGGGGAAGAGACCCAGTACTTC. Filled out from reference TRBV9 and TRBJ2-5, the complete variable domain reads DSGVTQTPKHLITATGQRVTLRCSPRSGDLSVYWYQQSLDQGLQFLIQYYNGEERAKGNILERFSAQQFPDLHSELNLSSLELGDSALYFCASSVKELGTSGEETQYFGPGTRLLVL.

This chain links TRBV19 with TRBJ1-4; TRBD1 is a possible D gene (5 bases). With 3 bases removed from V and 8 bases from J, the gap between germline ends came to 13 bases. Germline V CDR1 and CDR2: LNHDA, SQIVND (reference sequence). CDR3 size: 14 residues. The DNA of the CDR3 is TGTGCCAGTAGTATTGGAGGGGCTGGGGAAAAACTGTTTTTT. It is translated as CASSIGGAGEKLFF.

CDR3: CASSLGWSDRGSYEQYF. In DNA, the CDR3 is TGTGCCAGCAGCTTAGGGTGGTCGGACAGGGGCTCCTACGAGCAGTACTTC. The rearrangement links TRBV11-2 to TRBJ2-7; 9 bases fit TRBD1. The J segment lost 0 bases and the V segment lost 1 base, leaving 7 bases of the junction unmatched. CDR3 length equals 17 residues. Germline CDR1 reads SGHAT; CDR2 reads FQNNGV.

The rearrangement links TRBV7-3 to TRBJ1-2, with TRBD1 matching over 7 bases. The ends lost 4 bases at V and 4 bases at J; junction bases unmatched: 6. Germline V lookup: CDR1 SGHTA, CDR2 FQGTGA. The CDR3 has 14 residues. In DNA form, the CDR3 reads TGTGCCAGCAGCTCCTCGGACAGGTTCTATGGCTACACCTTC. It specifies CASSSSDRFYGYTF.

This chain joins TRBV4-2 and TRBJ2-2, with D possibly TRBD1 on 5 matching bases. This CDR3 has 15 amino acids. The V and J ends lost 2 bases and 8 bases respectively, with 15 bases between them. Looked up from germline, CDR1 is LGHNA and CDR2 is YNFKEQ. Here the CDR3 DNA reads TGTGCCAGCAGCCAATCCAGGGTTGGGGCTGGGGAGCTGTTTTTT. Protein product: CASSQSRVGAGELFF.

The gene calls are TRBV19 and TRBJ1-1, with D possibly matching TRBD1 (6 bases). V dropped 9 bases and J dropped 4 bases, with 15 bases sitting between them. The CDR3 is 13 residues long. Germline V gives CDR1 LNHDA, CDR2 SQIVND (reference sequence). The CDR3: CASRRGGGTEAFF. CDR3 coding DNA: TGTGCCAGCAGAAGAGGGGGGGGCACTGAAGCTTTCTTT. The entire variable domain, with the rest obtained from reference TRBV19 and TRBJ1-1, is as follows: DGGITQSPKYLFRKEGQNVTLSCEQNLNHDAMYWYRQDPGQGLRLIYYSQIVNDFQKGDIAEGYSVSREKKESFPLTVTSAQKNPTAFYLCASRRGGGTEAFFGQGTRLTVV.